The sequence of this TCR beta chain was determined in a study of PD-1 blockade in mismatch repair-deficient tumors. Points from the study as a whole: Tumor-resident clones, often undetectable pretreatment in blood, expanded then contracted after pembrolizumab.

TCRdb's table, derived via immunoSEQ multiplex PCR, lists solely in-frame clones and lacks some. The sample carries around 100,000 clones, more than 60% recorded once. TCR sequencing covered a few patients who responded to pembrolizumab. A remark on this clone: What it binds is not known.

V lost 2 bases, J lost 7 bases, and 13 bases lay in between. The CDR3 loop spans 14 amino acids. Germline CDR1 is SGHKS and CDR2 is YYEKEE (reference sequence). Sample: peripheral blood, taken 60 weeks after starting pembrolizumab. The receptor was isolated from an adult with mismatch repair-deficient cancer. The rearrangement joins TRBV5-5 to TRBJ2-1; D is perhaps TRBD2 (6 bases). CDR3 nucleotide sequence: TGTGCCAGCAGCTTCCTGGTGAGCGGGAATGAGCAGTTCTTC. Translating gives CASSFLVSGNEQFF.